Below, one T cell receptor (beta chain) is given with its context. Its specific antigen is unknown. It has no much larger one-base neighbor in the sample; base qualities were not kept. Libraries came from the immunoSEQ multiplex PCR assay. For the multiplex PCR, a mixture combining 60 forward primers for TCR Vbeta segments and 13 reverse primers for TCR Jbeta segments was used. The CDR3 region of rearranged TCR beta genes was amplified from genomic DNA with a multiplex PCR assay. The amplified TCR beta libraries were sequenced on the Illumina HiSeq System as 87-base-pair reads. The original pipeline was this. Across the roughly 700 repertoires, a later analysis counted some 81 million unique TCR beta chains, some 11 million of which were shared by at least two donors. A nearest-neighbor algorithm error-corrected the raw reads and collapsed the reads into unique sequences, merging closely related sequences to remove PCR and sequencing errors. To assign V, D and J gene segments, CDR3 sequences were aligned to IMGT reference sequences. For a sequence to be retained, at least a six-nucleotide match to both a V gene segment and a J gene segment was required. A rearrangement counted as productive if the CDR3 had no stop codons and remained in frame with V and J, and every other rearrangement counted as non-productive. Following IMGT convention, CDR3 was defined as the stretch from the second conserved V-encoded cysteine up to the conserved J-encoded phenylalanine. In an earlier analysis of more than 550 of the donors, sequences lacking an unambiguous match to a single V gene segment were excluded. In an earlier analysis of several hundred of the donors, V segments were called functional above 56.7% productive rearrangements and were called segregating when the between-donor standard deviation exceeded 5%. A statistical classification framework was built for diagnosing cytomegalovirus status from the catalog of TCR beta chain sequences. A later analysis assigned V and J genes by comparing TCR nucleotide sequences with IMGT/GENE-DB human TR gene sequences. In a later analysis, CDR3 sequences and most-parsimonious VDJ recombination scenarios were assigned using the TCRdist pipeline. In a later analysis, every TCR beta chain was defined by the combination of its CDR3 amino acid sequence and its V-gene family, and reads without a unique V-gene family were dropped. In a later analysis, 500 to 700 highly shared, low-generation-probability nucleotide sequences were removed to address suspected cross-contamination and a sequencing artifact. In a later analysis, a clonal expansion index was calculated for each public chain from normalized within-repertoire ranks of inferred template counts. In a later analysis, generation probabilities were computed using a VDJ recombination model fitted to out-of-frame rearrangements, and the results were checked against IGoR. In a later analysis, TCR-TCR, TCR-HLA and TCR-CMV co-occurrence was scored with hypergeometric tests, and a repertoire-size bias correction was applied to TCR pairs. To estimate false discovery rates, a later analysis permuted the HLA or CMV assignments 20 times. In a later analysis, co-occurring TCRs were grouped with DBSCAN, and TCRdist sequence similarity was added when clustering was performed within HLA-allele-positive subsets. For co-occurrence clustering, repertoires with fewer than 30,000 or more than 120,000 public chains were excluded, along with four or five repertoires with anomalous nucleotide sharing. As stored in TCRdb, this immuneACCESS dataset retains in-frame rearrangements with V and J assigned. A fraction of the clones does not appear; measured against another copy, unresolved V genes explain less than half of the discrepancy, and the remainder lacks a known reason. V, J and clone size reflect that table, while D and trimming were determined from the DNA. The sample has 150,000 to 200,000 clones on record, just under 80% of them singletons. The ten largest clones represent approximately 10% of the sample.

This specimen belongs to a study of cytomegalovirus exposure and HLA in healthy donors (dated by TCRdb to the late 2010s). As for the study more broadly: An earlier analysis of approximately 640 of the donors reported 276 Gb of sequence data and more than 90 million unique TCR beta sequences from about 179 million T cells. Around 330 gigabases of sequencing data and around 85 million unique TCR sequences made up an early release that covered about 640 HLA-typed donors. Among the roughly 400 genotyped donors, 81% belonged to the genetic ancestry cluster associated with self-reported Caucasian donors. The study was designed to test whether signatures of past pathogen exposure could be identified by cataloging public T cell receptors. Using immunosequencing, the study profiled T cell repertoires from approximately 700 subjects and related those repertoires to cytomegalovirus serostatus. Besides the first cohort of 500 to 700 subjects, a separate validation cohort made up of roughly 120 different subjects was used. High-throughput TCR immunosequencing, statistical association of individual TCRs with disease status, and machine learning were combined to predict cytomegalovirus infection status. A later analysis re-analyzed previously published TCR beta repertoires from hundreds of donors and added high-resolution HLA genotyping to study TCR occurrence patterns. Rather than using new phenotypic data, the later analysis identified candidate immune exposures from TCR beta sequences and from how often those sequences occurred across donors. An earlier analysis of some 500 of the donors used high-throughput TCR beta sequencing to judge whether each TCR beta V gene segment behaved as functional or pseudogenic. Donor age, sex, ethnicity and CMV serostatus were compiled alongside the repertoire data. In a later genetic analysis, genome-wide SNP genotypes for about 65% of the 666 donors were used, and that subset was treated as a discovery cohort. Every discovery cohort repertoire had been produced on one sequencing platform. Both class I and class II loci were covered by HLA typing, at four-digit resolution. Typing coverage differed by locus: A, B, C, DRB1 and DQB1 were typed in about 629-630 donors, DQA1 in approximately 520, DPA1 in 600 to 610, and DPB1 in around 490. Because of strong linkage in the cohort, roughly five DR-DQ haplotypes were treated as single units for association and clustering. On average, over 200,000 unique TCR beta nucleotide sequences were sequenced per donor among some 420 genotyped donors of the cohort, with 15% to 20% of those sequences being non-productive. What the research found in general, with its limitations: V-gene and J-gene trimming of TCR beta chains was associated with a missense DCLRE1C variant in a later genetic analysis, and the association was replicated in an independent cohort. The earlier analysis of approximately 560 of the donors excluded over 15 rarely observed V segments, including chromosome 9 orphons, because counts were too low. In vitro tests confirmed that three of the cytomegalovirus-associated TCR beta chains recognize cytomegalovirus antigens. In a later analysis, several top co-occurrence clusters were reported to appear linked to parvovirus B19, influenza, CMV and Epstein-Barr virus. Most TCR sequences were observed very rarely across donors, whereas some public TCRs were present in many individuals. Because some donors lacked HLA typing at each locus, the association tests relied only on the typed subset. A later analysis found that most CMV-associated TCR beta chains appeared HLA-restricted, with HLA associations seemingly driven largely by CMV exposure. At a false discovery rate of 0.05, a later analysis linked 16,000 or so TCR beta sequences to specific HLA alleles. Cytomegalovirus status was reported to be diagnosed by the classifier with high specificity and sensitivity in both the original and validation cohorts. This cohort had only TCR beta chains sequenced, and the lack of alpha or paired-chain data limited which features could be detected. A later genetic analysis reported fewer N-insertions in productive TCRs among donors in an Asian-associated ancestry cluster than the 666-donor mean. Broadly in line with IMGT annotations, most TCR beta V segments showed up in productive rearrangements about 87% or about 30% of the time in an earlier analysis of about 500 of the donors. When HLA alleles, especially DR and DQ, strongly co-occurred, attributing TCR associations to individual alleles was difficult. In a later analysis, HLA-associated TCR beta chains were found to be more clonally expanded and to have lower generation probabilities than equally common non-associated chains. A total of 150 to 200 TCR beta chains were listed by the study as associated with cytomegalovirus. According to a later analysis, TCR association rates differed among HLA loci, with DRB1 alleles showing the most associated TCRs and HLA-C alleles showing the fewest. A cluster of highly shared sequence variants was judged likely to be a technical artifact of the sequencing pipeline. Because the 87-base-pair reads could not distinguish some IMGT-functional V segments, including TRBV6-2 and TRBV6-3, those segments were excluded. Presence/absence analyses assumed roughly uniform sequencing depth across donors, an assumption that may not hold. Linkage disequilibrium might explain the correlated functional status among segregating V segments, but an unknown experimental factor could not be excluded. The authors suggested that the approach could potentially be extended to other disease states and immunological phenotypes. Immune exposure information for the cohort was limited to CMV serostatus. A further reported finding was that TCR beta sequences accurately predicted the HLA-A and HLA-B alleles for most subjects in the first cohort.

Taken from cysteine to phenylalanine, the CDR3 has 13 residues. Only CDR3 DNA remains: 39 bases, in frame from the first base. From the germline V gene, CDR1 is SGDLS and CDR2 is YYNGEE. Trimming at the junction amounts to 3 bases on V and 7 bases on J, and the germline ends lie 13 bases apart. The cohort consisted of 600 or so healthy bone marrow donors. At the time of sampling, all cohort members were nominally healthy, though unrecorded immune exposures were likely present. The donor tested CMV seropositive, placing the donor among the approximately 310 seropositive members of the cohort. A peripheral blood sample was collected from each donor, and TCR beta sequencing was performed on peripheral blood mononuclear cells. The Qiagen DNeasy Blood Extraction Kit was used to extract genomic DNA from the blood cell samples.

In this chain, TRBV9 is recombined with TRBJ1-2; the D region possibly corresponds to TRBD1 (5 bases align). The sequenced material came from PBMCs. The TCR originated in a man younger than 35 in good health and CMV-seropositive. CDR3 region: CASSAMTDAGYTF. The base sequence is TGTGCCAGCAGCGCAATGACAGACGCTGGCTACACCTTC.